These 29 T cell receptor beta chains originate from one sample sequenced in a study of cytomegalovirus exposure and HLA in healthy donors. Sequenced by immunoSEQ multiplex PCR; TCRdb stores in-frame clones only, minus some. The table lists 170,000 or so clones, around 81% of them singletons. The material sequenced was PBMCs. The source is a woman under 30 in good health and CMV-seropositive.

The chain has TRBV27 and TRBJ2-1; D call uncertain. The V gene lost 2 bases and the J gene lost 5 bases, with 16 bases spanning the gap. CDR1 is MNHEY, CDR2 SMNVEV, per germline (reference sequence). This CDR3 has 16 residues. The CDR3 loop is CASSLITPSNHNEQFF. The CDR3 DNA follows: TGTGCCAGCAGTTTAATTACTCCTAGTAACCACAATGAGCAGTTCTTC.

CDR3 DNA sequence: TGTGCCAGCAGCCAGGGACTAAATAATTCACCCCTCCACTTT. Translation: CASSQGLNNSPLHF. The rearrangement links TRBV6-1 to TRBJ1-6; a possible D gene is TRBD1 (5 bases). Between the trimmed V and J ends, which lost 6 bases and 5 bases, there was a span of 11 bases. This CDR3 comprises 14 residues. Germline CDR1 MNHNS, CDR2 SASEGT.

The CDR3: CASSPSTETQYF. As DNA, the CDR3 is TGCGCCAGCAGCCCCTCAACTGAGACCCAGTACTTC. The chain has TRBV4-1 and TRBJ2-5; D is ambiguous. Germline lookup yields CDR1 MGHRA and CDR2 YSYEKL. The CDR3 covers 12 residues. V was pared by 4 bases and J by 5 bases, with 8 bases between.

The rearrangement joins TRBV28 to TRBJ1-1; TRBD1 agrees at 9 bases. After removal of 5 bases from V and 7 bases from J, the junction contained 8 bases not matched to a gene. The CDR3 has 14 amino acids. Germline CDR1 is MDHEN and CDR2 is SYDVKM. The CDR3 protein is CASSGTGRASEAFF. The CDR3 DNA reads as TGTGCCAGCAGTGGGACAGGGCGGGCAAGTGAAGCTTTCTTT.

The genes are TRBV5-1 and TRBJ1-1, with D possibly TRBD1 on 5 matching bases. Germline assignment: CDR1 SGHRS and CDR2 YFSETQ. The CDR3 consists of 15 residues. The ends were cut back, 4 bases at V and 0 bases at J, with 13 bases in the middle. CDR3 DNA: TGCGCCAGCAGCCTCATGGGGCAGATGAACACTGAAGCTTTCTTT. Translation: CASSLMGQMNTEAFF.

The rearrangement joins TRBV5-1 to TRBJ1-3; D is ambiguous. V was shortened by 6 bases and J by 0 bases, with 7 bases between the two germline ends. This CDR3 is 13 amino acids long. Germline loops: CDR1 SGHRS, CDR2 YFSETQ. The CDR3 region has the DNA TGCGCCAGCATGGGGAGCTCTGGAAACACCATATATTTT. The encoded protein is CASMGSSGNTIYF.

V is TRBV15 and J is TRBJ2-1; maybe TRBD1 (6 bases). Trimming left V 0 bases short and J 5 bases short, with 23 bases between. CDR3 length: 19 residues. CDR1 is LNHNV and CDR2 is YYDKDF in the germline V gene (reference sequence). The CDR3 nucleotides read TGTGCCACCAGCAGAGACCCCAGGGGCCGACCTCCTGTGAACAATGAGCAGTTCTTC. Its translation: CATSRDPRGRPPVNNEQFF.

The chain carries TRBV5-4 and TRBJ1-2; no firm D call. The germline V gene has CDR1 SGHNT and CDR2 YYREEE (reference sequence). The CDR3 loop spans 15 amino acids. Trimming shortened V by 0 bases and J by 4 bases, and 13 bases separated the two germline ends. CDR3 bases: TGTGCCAGCAGCTTGGGTGTAGGAGTCAGCTATGGCTACACCTTC. As protein: CASSLGVGVSYGYTF. Combining the CDR3 with reference TRBV5-4 and TRBJ1-2 gives the whole variable domain ETGVTQSPTHLIKTRGQQVTLRCSSQSGHNTVSWYQQALGQGPQFIFQYYREEENGRGNFPPRFSGLQFPNYSSELNVNALELDDSALYLCASSLGVGVSYGYTFGSGTRLTVV.

The rearrangement joins TRBV5-4 to TRBJ2-6, with a possible D match to TRBD1 (8 bases). This CDR3 is 18 amino acids long. Germline-derived CDR1 and CDR2 are SGHNT and YYREEE (reference sequence). V was shortened by 4 bases and J by 4 bases, with 21 bases between the two germline ends. The CDR3 reads CASSPGGQGGSGANVLTF. The CDR3 nucleotides are TGTGCCAGCAGCCCGGGAGGACAGGGAGGATCCGGGGCCAACGTCCTGACTTTC.

This chain links TRBV28 with TRBJ2-7, with 9 bases aligning to TRBD1. The CDR3 is 14 residues long. Germline-derived CDR1 and CDR2 are MDHEN and SYDVKM. V lost 6 bases, J lost 5 bases, and 8 bases stayed unmatched. DNA for the CDR3: TGTGCCAGCAGAGGTGGACAGGGGTTTCACGAGCAGTACTTC. Protein product: CASRGGQGFHEQYF.

This sequence joins TRBV18 and TRBJ2-3; 9 nucleotides match TRBD2. CDR3 length: 17 amino acids. Germline CDR1 reads KGHSH; CDR2 reads LQKENI. The J segment lost 3 bases and the V segment lost 5 bases, leaving 12 bases of the junction unmatched. The CDR3 loop is CASSGTSSSVWTDTQYF. The CDR3 DNA sequence: TGTGCCAGCTCAGGGACTAGCTCCTCAGTGTGGACAGATACGCAGTATTTT.

The V and J genes are TRBV4-1 and TRBJ2-7; TRBD1 matches 7 bases. Germline CDR1 is MGHRA and CDR2 is YSYEKL. V was clipped by 4 bases and J by 2 bases; unmatched bases: 11. The CDR3 is made up of 16 amino acids. CDR3 sequence: CASSLQPPGQPYEQYF. CDR3 nucleotide sequence: TGCGCCAGCAGCCTCCAGCCGCCGGGACAGCCCTACGAGCAGTACTTC.

The rearrangement joins TRBV2 to TRBJ1-5; 9 positions agree with TRBD1. The CDR3 length is 15 residues. Trimming took 5 bases from V and 6 from J; bases not matched to a gene: 8. Germline V gives CDR1 SNHLY, CDR2 FYNNEI. CDR3 residues: CASSRDRETGQPQHF. The CDR3 DNA sequence: TGTGCCAGCAGTAGGGACAGGGAGACGGGTCAGCCCCAGCATTTT. The full variable domain, completed using reference TRBV2 and TRBJ1-5, is EPEVTQTPSHQVTQMGQEVILRCVPISNHLYFYWYRQILGQKVEFLVSFYNNEISEKSEIFDDQFSVERPDGSNFTLKIRSTKLEDSAMYFCASSRDRETGQPQHFGDGTRLSIL.

The CDR3 DNA sequence: TGCGCCAGCAGCTTGCGAGGTAGTGACACCGGGGAGCTGTTTTTT. Translating it yields CASSLRGSDTGELFF. This chain connects TRBV5-1 to TRBJ2-2; D is undetermined. V was shortened by 1 base and J by 3 bases, with 10 bases between the two germline ends. This CDR3 comprises 15 residues. In germline, CDR1 is SGHRS, CDR2 YFSETQ.

The chain joins TRBV6-5 to TRBJ1-2, with D possibly TRBD1 on 6 matching bases. CDR3 size: 15 residues. V lost 6 bases, J lost 8 bases, and 22 bases lay in between. The germline V gene encodes CDR1 MNHEY and CDR2 SVGAGI. CDR3 in amino acids: CASRALLLGGSGYTF. CDR3 DNA: TGTGCCAGCAGGGCACTTCTTTTAGGGGGAAGCGGCTACACCTTC.

The genes are TRBV2 and TRBJ2-1; 11 bases are shared with TRBD2. J lost 2 bases, V lost 2 bases, and 5 bases had no gene match. The CDR3 is made up of 17 amino acids. Per the germline V gene, CDR1 is SNHLY and CDR2 is FYNNEI. In DNA form, the CDR3 reads TGTGCCAGCAGTGAAATAGCGGGGGGGCTCCCCTACAATGAGCAGTTCTTC. Protein: CASSEIAGGLPYNEQFF.

The rearrangement links TRBV5-1 to TRBJ1-2; TRBD1 matches at 11 bases. This CDR3 has 16 amino acids. Germline V gene lookup returns CDR1 SGHRS and CDR2 YFSETQ. V lost 0 bases and J lost 7; bases outside the gene matches: 8. The CDR3 loop reads CASSLVRTGGAFGYTF. The DNA for the CDR3 is TGCGCCAGCAGCTTGGTTCGGACAGGGGGCGCTTTTGGCTACACCTTC.

The gene calls are TRBV18 and TRBJ2-5; D is undetermined. Germline V gene sequence: CDR1 KGHSH, CDR2 LQKENI. CDR3 length equals 13 residues. Trimming pared 0 bases from V and 4 bases from J, leaving 6 bases between. CDR3 sequence reads: CASSPPAGETQYF. The CDR3 DNA sequence: TGTGCCAGCTCACCACCGGCAGGAGAGACCCAGTACTTC.

This clone was counted only a few times. This chain joins TRBV7-7 and TRBJ2-5; D ambiguous. The V and J ends lost 2 bases and 2 bases respectively, with 12 bases between them. Germline values: CDR1 SSHAT, CDR2 FNYEAQ (reference sequence). This CDR3 spans 15 amino acids. Here the CDR3 DNA reads TGTGCCAGCAGCTTAATTCACTTCTTACAAGAGACCCAGTACTTC. It specifies CASSLIHFLQETQYF.

To note about this clone: At one of its ends the junction is not consistent with the germline gene, which may arise from a read error. The chain carries TRBV7-3 and TRBJ2-2, with TRBD1 identical over 9 bases. CDR1 SGHTA and CDR2 FQGTGA come from the germline V gene. The CDR3 sequence is 17 residues long. DNA for the CDR3: TGTGCCAGCAGCAAAGACTCGGGACAGGGAAACACCGGAGAGCTGTTTTTT. Translating gives CASSKDSGQGNTGELFF.

This chain joins TRBV11-2 and TRBJ1-2, with D perhaps TRBD1 (5 bases). V lost 0 bases to trimming and J lost 7 bases, with 6 bases between them. Germline CDR1 SGHAT, CDR2 FQNNGV. CDR3 length: 12 residues. The DNA of the CDR3 is TGTGCCAGCAGCTTAGATGGGGCTGGCTACACCTTC. It yields the protein CASSLDGAGYTF.

This clone has a handful of counts. The CDR3 region has the DNA TGTGCCAGCAGCCCCCTAGCGGGGGGCCCTAGCACAGATACGCAGTATTTT. Translated, it gives CASSPLAGGPSTDTQYF. This rearrangement joins TRBV14 to TRBJ2-3; 11 bases are shared with TRBD2. The length of the CDR3 is 17 residues. Germline lookup yields CDR1 SGHDN and CDR2 FVKESK. Trimming cost V 4 bases and J 0 bases; bases outside gene matches: 6.

This chain links TRBV5-8 with TRBJ1-2, with 7 bases fitting TRBD1. The CDR3 consists of 15 residues. V lost 4 bases and J lost 3; bases outside the gene matches: 9. Per the germline V gene, CDR1 is SGHTS and CDR2 is YDEGEE. CDR3 in amino acids: CASSQGGTRHYGYTF. The CDR3 bases are TGTGCCAGCAGCCAGGGGGGAACCCGACACTATGGCTACACCTTC.

V is TRBV4-1 and J is TRBJ2-7; 8 bases are a match to TRBD1. Trimming cost V 2 bases and J 5 bases; bases outside gene matches: 14. The CDR3 is 17 residues long. Germline CDR1 is MGHRA and CDR2 is YSYEKL. DNA for the CDR3: TGCGCCAGCAGCCAATCTCCCTTCGGACAGGGAAGAGACGAGCAGTACTTC. It specifies CASSQSPFGQGRDEQYF.

The chain uses TRBV11-2 and TRBJ2-7; a possible D gene is TRBD1 (5 bases). V lost 0 bases and J 2 bases, leaving 8 bases between the germline ends. Germline V gene sequence: CDR1 SGHAT, CDR2 FQNNGV. The CDR3 spans 14 residues. The CDR3 region is CASSLDRVTYEQYF. The CDR3 coding sequence is TGTGCCAGCAGCTTAGACAGGGTCACCTACGAGCAGTACTTC.

A single count supports this clone. The chain is built from TRBV5-4 and TRBJ2-6, with a tentative D call TRBD2 (5 bases). Germline V lookup: CDR1 SGHNT, CDR2 YYREEE (reference sequence). V lost 4 bases and J 0 bases, leaving 11 bases between the germline ends. This CDR3 contains 16 residues. This CDR3 is CASSQSGNSGANVLTF. DNA of the CDR3: TGTGCCAGCAGCCAGTCCGGGAACTCTGGGGCCAACGTCCTGACTTTC. Variable domain in full (rest from reference TRBV5-4 and TRBJ2-6): ETGVTQSPTHLIKTRGQQVTLRCSSQSGHNTVSWYQQALGQGPQFIFQYYREEENGRGNFPPRFSGLQFPNYSSELNVNALELDDSALYLCASSQSGNSGANVLTFGAGSRLTVL.

The chain employs TRBV9 and TRBJ1-5, with unresolved D. Germline V gene data show CDR1 as SGDLS and CDR2 as YYNGEE. The V gene lost 0 bases and the J gene lost 5 bases, with 6 bases spanning the gap. The CDR3 sequence is 13 residues long. The CDR3 nucleotides are TGTGCCAGCAGCGTAGATCCGGATCAGCCCCAGCATTTT. Its translation: CASSVDPDQPQHF.

The chain couples TRBV6-5 to TRBJ2-7, with D perhaps TRBD2 (5 bases). Germline V gives CDR1 MNHEY, CDR2 SVGAGI. This CDR3 contains 14 residues. The V gene lost 4 bases and the J gene lost 1 base, with 11 bases spanning the gap. Here the CDR3 DNA reads TGTGCCAGCAGTTCGATAGGACTTTCCTACGAGCAGTACTTC. Residues: CASSSIGLSYEQYF.

CDR3 residues: CAISESGLQLAKNIQYF. CDR3 nucleotides: TGTGCCATCAGTGAGTCTGGTCTACAGCTAGCCAAAAACATTCAGTACTTC. The chain has TRBV10-3 and TRBJ2-4; D unclear. Germline CDR1 is ENHRY and CDR2 is SYGVKD. The germline V and J ends were trimmed by 0 bases and 0 bases, with 12 bases remaining between them. This CDR3 is built from 17 residues.